A single TCR beta chain is shown here with its context. The data stem from a study of OX40 agonist ivuxolimab in advanced cancers. Here immunoSEQ multiplex PCR was the method, and the copy in TCRdb shows in-frame clones only, minus some. This sample carries tens of thousands of clones, around 84% of them seen once, and the ten largest clones take roughly 4.9%. The CDR3 spans 14 residues. From germline, CDR1 is SGDLS and CDR2 YYNGEE. The V end lost 0 bases, the J end lost 6 bases, and 13 bases lay between the germline ends. This sequence originates from an adult with an advanced solid tumor such as melanoma, head and neck, liver or kidney cancer. V usage is TRBV9 and J usage is TRBJ2-7; D unresolved. Material: CD4+ or CD8+ T cells sorted from blood, obtained in a trial of the OX40 agonist ivuxolimab. CDR3 protein: CASSVDPEWFEQYF. CDR3 in DNA: TGTGCCAGCAGCGTAGACCCCGAGTGGTTCGAGCAGTACTTC. Filled out from reference TRBV9 and TRBJ2-7, the complete variable domain reads DSGVTQTPKHLITATGQRVTLRCSPRSGDLSVYWYQQSLDQGLQFLIQYYNGEERAKGNILERFSAQQFPDLHSELNLSSLELGDSALYFCASSVDPEWFEQYFGPGTRLTVT.